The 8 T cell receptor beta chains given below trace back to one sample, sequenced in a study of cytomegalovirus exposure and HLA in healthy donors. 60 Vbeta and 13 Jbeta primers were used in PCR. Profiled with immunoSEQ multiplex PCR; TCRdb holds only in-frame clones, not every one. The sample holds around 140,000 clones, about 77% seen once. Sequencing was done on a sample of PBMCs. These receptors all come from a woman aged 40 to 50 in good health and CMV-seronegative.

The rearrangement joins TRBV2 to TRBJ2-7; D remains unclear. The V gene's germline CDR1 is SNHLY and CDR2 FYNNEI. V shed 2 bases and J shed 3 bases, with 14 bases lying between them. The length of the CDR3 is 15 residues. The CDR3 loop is CASSERRTSRYEQYF. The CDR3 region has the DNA TGTGCCAGCAGTGAACGTCGAACGTCGCGCTACGAGCAGTACTTC.

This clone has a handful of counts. This CDR3 is CASTKGQANYEQYF. The CDR3 coding sequence is TGTGCCAGTACGAAGGGACAGGCAAACTACGAGCAGTACTTC. The chain employs TRBV6-5 and TRBJ2-7; 8 bases match TRBD1. Germline V gene data show CDR1 as MNHEY and CDR2 as SVGAGI. This CDR3 region has 14 residues. The junction had 10 bases not matched to a gene; V was cut back by 9 bases and J by 3 bases.

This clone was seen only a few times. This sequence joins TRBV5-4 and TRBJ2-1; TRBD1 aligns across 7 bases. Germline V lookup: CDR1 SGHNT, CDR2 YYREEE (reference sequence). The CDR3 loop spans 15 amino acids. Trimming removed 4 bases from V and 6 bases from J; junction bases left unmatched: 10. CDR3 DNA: TGTGCCAGCAGCCAGGGACAGCGCCGGATCAATGAGCAGTTCTTC. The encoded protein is CASSQGQRRINEQFF.

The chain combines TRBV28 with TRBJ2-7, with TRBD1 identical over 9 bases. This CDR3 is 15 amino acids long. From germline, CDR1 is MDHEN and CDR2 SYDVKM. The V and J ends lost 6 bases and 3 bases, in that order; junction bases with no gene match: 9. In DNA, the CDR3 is TGTGCCAGCAGAACCCCCGTGGGACAGGGCTACGAGCAGTACTTC. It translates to CASRTPVGQGYEQYF.

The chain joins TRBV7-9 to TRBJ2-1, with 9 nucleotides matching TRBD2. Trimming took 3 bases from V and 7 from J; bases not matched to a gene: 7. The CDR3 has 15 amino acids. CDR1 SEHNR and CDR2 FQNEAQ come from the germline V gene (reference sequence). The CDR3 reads CASSLVAGGPNEQFF. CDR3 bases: TGTGCCAGCAGCTTGGTGGCGGGGGGGCCAAATGAGCAGTTCTTC.

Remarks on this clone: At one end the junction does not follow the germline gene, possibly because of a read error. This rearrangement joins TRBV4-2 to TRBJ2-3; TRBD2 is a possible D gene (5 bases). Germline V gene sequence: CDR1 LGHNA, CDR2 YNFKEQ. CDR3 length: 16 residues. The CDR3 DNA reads TGTGCCAGCACCCAAAGGGAGACCTCTAGCACAGATACGCAGTATTTT. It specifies CASTQRETSSTDTQYF.

CDR3 bases: TGTGCCAGCAGTTACTCGAGCAGGGGGTCCTATGGCTACACCTTC. Its protein product is CASSYSSRGSYGYTF. The V and J genes are TRBV6-6 and TRBJ1-2; 7 positions match TRBD1. The germline V gene has CDR1 MNHNY and CDR2 SVGAGI (reference sequence). V lost 0 bases and J lost 4; bases outside the gene matches: 5. The length of the CDR3 is 15 residues.

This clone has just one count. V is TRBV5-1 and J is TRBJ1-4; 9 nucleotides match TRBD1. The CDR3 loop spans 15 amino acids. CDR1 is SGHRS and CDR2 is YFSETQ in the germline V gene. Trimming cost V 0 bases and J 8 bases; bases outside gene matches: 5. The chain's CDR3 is CASSLATGGGEKLFF. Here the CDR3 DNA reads TGCGCCAGCAGCTTGGCCACAGGGGGCGGAGAAAAACTGTTTTTT.